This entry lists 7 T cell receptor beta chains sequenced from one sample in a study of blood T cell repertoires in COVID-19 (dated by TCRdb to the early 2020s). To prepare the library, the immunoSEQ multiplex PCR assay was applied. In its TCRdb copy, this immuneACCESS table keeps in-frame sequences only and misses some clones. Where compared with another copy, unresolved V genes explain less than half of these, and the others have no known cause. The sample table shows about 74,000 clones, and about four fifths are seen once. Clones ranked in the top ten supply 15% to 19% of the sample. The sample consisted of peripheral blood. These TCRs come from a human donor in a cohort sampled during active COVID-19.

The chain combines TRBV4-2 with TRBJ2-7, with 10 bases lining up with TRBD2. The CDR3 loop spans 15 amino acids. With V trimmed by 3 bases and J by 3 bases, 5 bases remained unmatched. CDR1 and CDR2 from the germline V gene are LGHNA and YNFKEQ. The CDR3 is CASSQSRTSGYEQYF. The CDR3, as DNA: TGTGCCAGCAGCCAGAGCCGGACTAGCGGCTACGAGCAGTACTTC.

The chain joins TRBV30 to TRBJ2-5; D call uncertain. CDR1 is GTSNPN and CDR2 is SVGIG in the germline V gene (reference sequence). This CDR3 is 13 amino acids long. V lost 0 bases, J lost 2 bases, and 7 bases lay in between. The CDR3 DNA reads TGTGCCTGGAGTGTGACATTACAAGAGACCCAGTACTTC. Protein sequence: CAWSVTLQETQYF.

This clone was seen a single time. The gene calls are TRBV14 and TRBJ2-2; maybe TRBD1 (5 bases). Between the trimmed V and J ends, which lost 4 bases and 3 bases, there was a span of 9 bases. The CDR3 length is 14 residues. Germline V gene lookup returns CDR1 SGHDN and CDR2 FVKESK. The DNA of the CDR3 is TGTGCCAGCAGCCGAGACAGTTACACCGGGGAGCTGTTTTTT. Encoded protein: CASSRDSYTGELFF.

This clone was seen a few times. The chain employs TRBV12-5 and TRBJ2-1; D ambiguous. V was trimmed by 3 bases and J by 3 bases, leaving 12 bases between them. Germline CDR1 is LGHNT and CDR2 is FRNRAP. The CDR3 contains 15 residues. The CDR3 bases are TGTGCTAGTGGTTTAGTGACTTTTGGCTACAATGAGCAGTTCTTC. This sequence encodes CASGLVTFGYNEQFF.

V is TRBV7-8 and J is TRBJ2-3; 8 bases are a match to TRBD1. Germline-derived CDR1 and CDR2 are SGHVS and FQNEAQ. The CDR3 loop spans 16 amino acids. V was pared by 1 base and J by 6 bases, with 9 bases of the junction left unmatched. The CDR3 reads CASSLVGTGGRDTQYF. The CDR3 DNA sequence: TGTGCCAGCAGCTTAGTCGGGACAGGCGGTAGGGATACGCAGTATTTT.

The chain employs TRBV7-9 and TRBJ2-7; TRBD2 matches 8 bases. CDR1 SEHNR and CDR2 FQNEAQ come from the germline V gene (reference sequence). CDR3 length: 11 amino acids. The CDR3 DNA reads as TGTGCGAGCGGGAGTATTCTCGGGCAGTACTTC. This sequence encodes CASGSILGQYF.

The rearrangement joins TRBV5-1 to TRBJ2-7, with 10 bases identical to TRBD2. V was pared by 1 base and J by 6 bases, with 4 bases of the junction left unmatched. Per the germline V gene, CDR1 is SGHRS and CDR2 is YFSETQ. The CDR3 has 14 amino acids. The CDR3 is CASSLRLAGFEQYF. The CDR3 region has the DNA TGCGCCAGCAGCTTGCGACTAGCGGGCTTCGAGCAGTACTTC. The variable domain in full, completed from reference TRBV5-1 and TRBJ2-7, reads KAGVTQTPRYLIKTRGQQVTLSCSPISGHRSVSWYQQTPGQGLQFLFEYFSETQRNKGNFPGRFSGRQFSNSRSEMNVSTLELGDSALYLCASSLRLAGFEQYFGPGTRLTVT.